Listed below are T cell receptor beta chains from one sample, sequenced in a study of response to subunit inactivated influenza vaccine. TCRdb used MiXCR to reprocess the RT-PCR reads, holding one entry per CDR3 protein. The sample records about 700,000 distinct CDR3 sequences, 14% being singletons. The sample in question was PBMCs from blood, obtained around two weeks before vaccination. Every receptor here comes from a man over 45 who received an inactivated influenza vaccine. Both conserved end residues are part of each CDR3. The order of the fields is D gene, V gene, clone size, J gene, CDR3 DNA, CDR3 protein. D genes are given only for firm matches. Only part of the rows carry a size: once, few, many, or a class if the clone is expanded.

NA	TRBV14	NA	TRBJ2-5	TGTGCCAGCAGCACGGAGGAGGGCTGGCGATGGGAAGAGACCCAGTACTTC	CASSTEEGWRWEETQYF
NA	TRBV7-8	NA	TRBJ2-1	TGTGCCAGCAGACAAGAGACAGGAAACCCTTGGGTCGGTGATGAGCAGTTCTTC	CASRQETGNPWVGDEQFF
TRBD2	TRBV24-1	few	TRBJ2-3	TGTGCCACCAGGGGGAGGGACAGCACAGATACGCAGTATTTT	CATRGRDSTDTQYF
NA	TRBV12-2	NA	TRBJ2-3	TGTGCAAGTCGCTCAGACAGGGAGTTAGCAGATACGCAGTATTTT	CASRSDRELADTQYF
TRBD2	TRBV7-2	NA	TRBJ2-7	TGTGCCAGCAGCTTAGATCGGGGGGTACGCGAGCAGTACTTC	CASSLDRGVREQYF
TRBD2	TRBV7-2	few	TRBJ2-7	TGTGCCAGTAGCAAGGTTGCGGGGGACTACGAGCAGTACTTC	CASSKVAGDYEQYF
TRBD1	TRBV28	few	TRBJ2-1	TGTGCCAGCACCATGAGGAGACAGGGCAATGAGCAGTTCTTC	CASTMRRQGNEQFF
TRBD1	TRBV5-1	many	TRBJ1-1	TGCGCCAGCAGCTTGCAGGGACAGGCCGGAGAAGCTTTCTTT	CASSLQGQAGEAFF
NA	TRBV7-2	NA	TRBJ2-3	TGTGCCAGCAGCTTAGAACTCGGCCGTCGGTATTTT	CASSLELGRRYF
TRBD2	TRBV28	NA	TRBJ2-1	TGTGCCAGCAAACCAGGACTAGCGGGATTCAATGAGCAGTTCTTC	CASKPGLAGFNEQFF
NA	TRBV7-9	many	TRBJ2-3	TGTGCCAGCAGCTTAGGGCGAAACACAGATACGCAGTATTTT	CASSLGRNTDTQYF
TRBD2	TRBV6-1	NA	TRBJ2-7	TGTGCCAGCACCTACCAGACTAGCGGGAGAGCTTACGAGCAGTACTTC	CASTYQTSGRAYEQYF
NA	TRBV15	few	TRBJ2-7	TGTGCCACTTCGCTTAGGGACTACGAGCAGTACTTC	CATSLRDYEQYF
TRBD1	TRBV25-1	many	TRBJ2-1	TGTGCCAGCACCTGGGACAGGTCAAAGGAGGGTGAGCAGTTCTTC	CASTWDRSKEGEQFF
NA	TRBV6-5	few	TRBJ1-1	TGTGCCAGCAGTTACAGCTTGACGGAATTGAACACTGAAGCTTTCTTT	CASSYSLTELNTEAFF
NA	TRBV5-4	NA	TRBJ2-7	TGTGCCAGCAGCCTCCGGACAGAACCCTACGAGCAGTACTTC	CASSLRTEPYEQYF
NA	TRBV4-2	NA	TRBJ2-5	TGTGCCAGCAGCCAAGGACGGCGGGGGCTTGTCTCCGAAGAGACCCAGTACTTC	CASSQGRRGLVSEETQYF
NA	TRBV28	few	TRBJ2-1	TGTGCCAGCAGTTTATCGGGGAAAAATGAGCAGTTCTTC	CASSLSGKNEQFF
TRBD2	TRBV9	NA	TRBJ2-7	TGTGCCAGCAGCGTAGAGGCTAGCGGGAATTACGAGCAGTACTTC	CASSVEASGNYEQYF
TRBD1	TRBV12-3/TRBV12-4	many	TRBJ2-3	TGTGCCAGCAGCCCACTGGACAGGAGCCAAGATACGCAGTATTTT	CASSPLDRSQDTQYF
NA	TRBV5-1	NA	TRBJ2-7	TGCGCCAGCAGAGAGTGGAGCGAATCCCACGAGCAGTACTTC	CASREWSESHEQYF
TRBD2	TRBV4-3	NA	TRBJ2-3	TGCGCCAGCAGCCAAGCAGCACCTTTAGCGGGGGGCACAGATACGCAGTATTTT	CASSQAAPLAGGTDTQYF
TRBD2	TRBV27	NA	TRBJ2-1	TGTGCCAGCAGTCTAATAATAGCGGGAGGCCTTGGGGAGCAGTTCTTC	CASSLIIAGGLGEQFF
TRBD2	TRBV28	NA	TRBJ2-5	TGTGCCAGCAGTTCTACTAGCGGGGGGGTGAAGACCCAGTACTTC	CASSSTSGGVKTQYF
NA	TRBV20-1	NA	TRBJ1-4	TGCAGTGCTTTTTCCCCCGGGACCAGAGAGACCCTTAATGAAAAACTGTTTTTT	CSAFSPGTRETLNEKLFF
NA	TRBV12-3/TRBV12-4	NA	TRBJ2-7	TGTGCCAGCCGAGGACCGCTCCACGAGCAGTACTTC	CASRGPLHEQYF
NA	TRBV10-3	few	TRBJ2-7	TGTGCCATCAGTGGGGGGGAATTGACCTACGAGCACGTCTTC	CAISGGELTYEHVF
TRBD2	TRBV24-1	many	TRBJ2-3	TGTGCCACCAGTGGAAGAGGGACTAGCTTTTTGAAGGGGGGAGATACGCAGTATTTT	CATSGRGTSFLKGGDTQYF
NA	TRBV6-1	NA	TRBJ2-1	TGTGCCAGCAGTGACGGGTACGACCAGTTCTTC	CASSDGYDQFF
TRBD1	TRBV7-9	NA	TRBJ1-4	TGTGCCAGCAGCCTGTACCTACAGGGGGAAAATGAAAAACTGTTTTTT	CASSLYLQGENEKLFF
NA	TRBV18	NA	TRBJ2-7	TGTGCCAGCTCACCAAATTCAGGATTCGAGCAGTACTTC	CASSPNSGFEQYF
NA	TRBV3-1	few	TRBJ2-1	TGTGCCAGCAGCCAAGATCTTGCCGCTTCGGAGCAGTTCTTC	CASSQDLAASEQFF
NA	TRBV4-1	few	TRBJ2-3	TGCGCCAGCAGCCTCTTCCACGGAGATACGCAGTATTTT	CASSLFHGDTQYF
NA	TRBV20-1	many	TRBJ2-7	TGCAGTGCTCCCCCTCACGACAGGACTCCCTACGAGCAGTACTTC	CSAPPHDRTPYEQYF
NA	TRBV6-1	few	TRBJ2-7	TGTGCCAGCAGCCGCTCTCGTGGCGGGGCCGGGGAGCAGTACTTC	CASSRSRGGAGEQYF
NA	TRBV28	few	TRBJ2-1	TGTGCCACAAGTTTCAGGGCGTCGCTCGACAATGAGCAGTTCTTC	CATSFRASLDNEQFF
TRBD1	TRBV28	NA	TRBJ1-2	TGTGCCAGCCGAAGGGGGCTCTATGGCTACACCTTC	CASRRGLYGYTF
NA	TRBV4-3	NA	TRBJ2-6	TGCGCCAGCAGCCAAGACAGGGAACGCTCTGGGGCCAACGTCCTGACTTTC	CASSQDRERSGANVLTF
NA	TRBV20-1	NA	TRBJ2-5	TGCAGTGGAAAGAGGTCGCTTCAAGAGACCCAGTACTTC	CSGKRSLQETQYF
NA	TRBV6-2/TRBV6-3	NA	TRBJ2-7	TGTGCCAGCAGTTACGACAGGGACTGGAACGAGCAGTACTTC	CASSYDRDWNEQYF
NA	TRBV20-1	many	TRBJ2-5	TGCAGTGCTAGAGGGTGGCAAGAGACCCAGTACTTC	CSARGWQETQYF